The source of this T cell receptor (beta chain) is a study of read filtering for tumor transcriptome and immune sequencing. Points from the study as a whole: In IR-seq, single-read clonotypes were roughly 80% of clonotypes but around 3.5% of reads.

The library was built from around 400 ng RNA with molecular barcoded adaptors for alpha/delta and beta/gamma chains. Using its own MiXCR run on the reads, TCRdb lists one record per CDR3 protein. The sample has tens of thousands of distinct CDR3 sequences, over 11% seen once. Trimming removed 6 bases at V and 6 bases at J, with 18 bases between. The CDR3 has 14 amino acids. CDR1 DFQATT and CDR2 SNEGSKA come from the germline V gene (reference sequence). As to this clonotype: Its antigen is not known. A much bigger clone sits one base away, suggesting this may be a read error. The conserved final phenylalanine or tryptophan is absent from the CDR3, which likely points to a read error.

The sequenced sample was a population of CD138-negative cells sorted from bone marrow. This clonotype was obtained from a donor at least 40 years old with multiple myeloma. The chain joins TRBV20-1 to TRBJ1-5; tentatively, D is TRBD1 (5 bases). CDR3 sequence (DNA): TGCAGTGCCGAGCAGGGTAGTGGTGGTCAGCCCCAGCATTCT. It is translated as CSAEQGSGGQPQHS.